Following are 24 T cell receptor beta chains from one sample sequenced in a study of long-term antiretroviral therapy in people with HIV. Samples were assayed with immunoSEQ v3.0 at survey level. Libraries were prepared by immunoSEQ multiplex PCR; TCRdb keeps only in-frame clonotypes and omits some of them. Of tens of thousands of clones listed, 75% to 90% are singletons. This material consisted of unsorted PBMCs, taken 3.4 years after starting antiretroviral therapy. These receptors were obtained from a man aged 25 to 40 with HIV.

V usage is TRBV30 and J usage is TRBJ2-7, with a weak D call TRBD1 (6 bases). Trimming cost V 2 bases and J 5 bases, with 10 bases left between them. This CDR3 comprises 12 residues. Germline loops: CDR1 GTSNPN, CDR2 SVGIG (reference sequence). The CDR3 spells CAWSPTGNEQYF. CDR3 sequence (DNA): TGTGCCTGGAGTCCGACAGGTAACGAGCAGTACTTC. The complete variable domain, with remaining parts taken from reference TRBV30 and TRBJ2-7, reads SQTIHQWPATLVQPVGSPLSLECTVEGTSNPNLYWYRQAAGRGLQLLFYSVGIGQISSEVPQNLSASRPQDRQFILSSKKLLLSDSGFYLCAWSPTGNEQYFGPGTRLTVT.

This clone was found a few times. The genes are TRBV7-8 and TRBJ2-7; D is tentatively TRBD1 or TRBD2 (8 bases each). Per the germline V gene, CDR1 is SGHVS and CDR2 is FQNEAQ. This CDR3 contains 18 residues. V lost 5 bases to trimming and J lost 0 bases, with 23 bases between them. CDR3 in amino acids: CASSDRGLTSDSSYEQYF. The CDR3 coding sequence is TGTGCCAGCAGCGACAGGGGATTGACTAGCGATAGCTCCTACGAGCAGTACTTC. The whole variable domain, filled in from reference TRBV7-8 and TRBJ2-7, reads GAGVSQSPRYKVAKRGQDVALRCDPISGHVSLFWYQQALGQGPEFLTYFQNEAQLDKSGLPSDRFFAERPEGSVSTLKIQRTQQEDSAVYLCASSDRGLTSDSSYEQYFGPGTRLTVT.

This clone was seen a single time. The CDR3 DNA reads TGTGCCAGGGGGACAGTTTATAGCAATCAGCCCCAGCATTTT. Its protein product is CARGTVYSNQPQHF. This chain links TRBV2 with TRBJ1-5; TRBD1 aligns across 7 bases. In germline, CDR1 is SNHLY, CDR2 FYNNEI. V shed 9 bases and J 0 bases; nucleotides not matched to a gene: 5. The CDR3 is 14 amino acids. Together with reference TRBV2 and TRBJ1-5, the CDR3 gives the full variable domain: EPEVTQTPSHQVTQMGQEVILRCVPISNHLYFYWYRQILGQKVEFLVSFYNNEISEKSEIFDDQFSVERPDGSNFTLKIRSTKLEDSAMYFCARGTVYSNQPQHFGDGTRLSIL.

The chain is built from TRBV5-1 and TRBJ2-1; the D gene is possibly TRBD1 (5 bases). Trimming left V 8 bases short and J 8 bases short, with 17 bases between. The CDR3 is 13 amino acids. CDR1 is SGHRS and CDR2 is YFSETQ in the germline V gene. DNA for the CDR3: TGCGCCAGGCTGGCAGGGTCTTCCCATGAGCAGTTCTTC. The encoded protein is CARLAGSSHEQFF.

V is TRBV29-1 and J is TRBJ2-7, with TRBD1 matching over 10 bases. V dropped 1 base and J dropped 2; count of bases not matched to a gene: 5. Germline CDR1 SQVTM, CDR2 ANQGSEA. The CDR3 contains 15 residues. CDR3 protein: CSVEGGDRGTYEQYF. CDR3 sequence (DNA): TGCAGCGTTGAAGGCGGGGACAGGGGCACCTACGAGCAGTACTTC.

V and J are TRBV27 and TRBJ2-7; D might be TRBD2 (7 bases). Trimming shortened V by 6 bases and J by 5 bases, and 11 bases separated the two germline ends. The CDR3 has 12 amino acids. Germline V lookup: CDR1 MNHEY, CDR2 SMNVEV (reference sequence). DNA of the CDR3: TGTGCCAGCAGGTCGGGGGGCGACGAGCAGTACTTC. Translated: CASRSGGDEQYF.

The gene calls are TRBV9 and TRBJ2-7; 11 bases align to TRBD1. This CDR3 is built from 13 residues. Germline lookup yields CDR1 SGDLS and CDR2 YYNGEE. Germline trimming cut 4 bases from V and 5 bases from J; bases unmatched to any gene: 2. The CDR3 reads CASSSGQGDEQYF. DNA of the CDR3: TGTGCCAGCAGCTCGGGACAGGGGGACGAGCAGTACTTC.

CDR3 DNA sequence: TGTGCCATCAGTGAGTCGAAGGATACGCAGTATTTT. It specifies CAISESKDTQYF. This rearrangement joins TRBV10-3 to TRBJ2-3; D gene ambiguous. The V end was cut by 0 bases, the J end by 6 bases, with 4 bases between. The germline CDR1 and CDR2 sequences are ENHRY and SYGVKD. CDR3 length: 12 amino acids.

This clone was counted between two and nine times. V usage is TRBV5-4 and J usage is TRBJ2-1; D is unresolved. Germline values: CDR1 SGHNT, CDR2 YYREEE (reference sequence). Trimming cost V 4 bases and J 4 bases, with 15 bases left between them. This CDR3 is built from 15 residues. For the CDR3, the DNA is TGTGCCAGCAGCATAGGTTCGGGCGGATACAATGAGCAGTTCTTC. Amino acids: CASSIGSGGYNEQFF.

The CDR3 protein is CASSVPTGQRRTDTQYF. Written as DNA, the CDR3 is TGTGCCAGCTCTGTTCCCACCGGACAGCGCCGCACAGATACGCAGTATTTT. This chain joins TRBV7-9 and TRBJ2-3, with a possible D match to TRBD1 (6 bases). In germline, CDR1 is SEHNR, CDR2 FQNEAQ (reference sequence). Trimming removed 8 bases from V and 1 base from J, with 22 bases in between. The CDR3 is 17 amino acids.

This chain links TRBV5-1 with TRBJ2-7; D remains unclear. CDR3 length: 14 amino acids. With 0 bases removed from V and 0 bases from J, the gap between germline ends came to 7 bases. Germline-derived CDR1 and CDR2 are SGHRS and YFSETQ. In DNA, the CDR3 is TGCGCCAGCAGCTTGGAGCTGAGCTCCTACGAGCAGTACTTC. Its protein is CASSLELSSYEQYF.

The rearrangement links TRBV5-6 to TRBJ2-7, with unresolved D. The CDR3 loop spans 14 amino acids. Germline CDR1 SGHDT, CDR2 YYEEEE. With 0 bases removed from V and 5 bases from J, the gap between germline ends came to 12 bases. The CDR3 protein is CASSLVLRVHEQYF. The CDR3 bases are TGTGCCAGCAGCTTGGTTTTACGGGTCCACGAGCAGTACTTC.

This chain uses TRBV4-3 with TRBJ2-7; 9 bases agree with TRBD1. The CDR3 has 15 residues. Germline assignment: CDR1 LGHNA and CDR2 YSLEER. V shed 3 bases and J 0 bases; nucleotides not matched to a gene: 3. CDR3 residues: CASSQIQGASYEQYF. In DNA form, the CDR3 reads TGCGCCAGCAGCCAGATACAGGGGGCCTCCTACGAGCAGTACTTC.

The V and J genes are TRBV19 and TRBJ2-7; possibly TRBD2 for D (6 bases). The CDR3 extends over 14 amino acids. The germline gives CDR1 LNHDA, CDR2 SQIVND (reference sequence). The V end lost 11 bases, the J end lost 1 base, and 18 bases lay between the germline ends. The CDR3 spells CASTPGLPSYEQYF. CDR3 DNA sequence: TGTGCCTCAACTCCGGGACTTCCTTCCTACGAGCAGTACTTC.

CDR3 sequence: CASSIGSTNTEAFF. In DNA, the CDR3 is TGTGCCAGTAGTATTGGGTCAACGAACACTGAAGCTTTCTTT. The V call is TRBV19, the J call TRBJ1-1; no clear D. V gave up 3 bases and J gave up 1 base, with 9 bases separating them. CDR3 length: 14 residues. In germline, CDR1 is LNHDA, CDR2 SQIVND (reference sequence). The whole variable domain, remainder taken from reference TRBV19 and TRBJ1-1, is DGGITQSPKYLFRKEGQNVTLSCEQNLNHDAMYWYRQDPGQGLRLIYYSQIVNDFQKGDIAEGYSVSREKKESFPLTVTSAQKNPTAFYLCASSIGSTNTEAFFGQGTRLTVV.

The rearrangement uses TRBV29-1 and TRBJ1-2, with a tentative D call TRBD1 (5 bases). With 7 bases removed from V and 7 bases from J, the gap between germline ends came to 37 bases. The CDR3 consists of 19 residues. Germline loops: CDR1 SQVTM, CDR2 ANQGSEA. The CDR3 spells CSAPLHGRDDRDKTSGYTF. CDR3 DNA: TGCAGCGCCCCTCTCCATGGGCGGGACGATCGAGATAAGACGTCTGGCTACACCTTC.

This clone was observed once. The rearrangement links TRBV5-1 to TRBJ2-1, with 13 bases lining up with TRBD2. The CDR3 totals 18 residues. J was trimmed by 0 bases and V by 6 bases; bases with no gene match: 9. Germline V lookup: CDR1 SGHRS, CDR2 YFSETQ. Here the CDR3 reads CASTIRTSGGSSYNEQFF. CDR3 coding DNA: TGCGCCAGCACCATCAGGACTAGCGGGGGTAGCTCCTACAATGAGCAGTTCTTC.

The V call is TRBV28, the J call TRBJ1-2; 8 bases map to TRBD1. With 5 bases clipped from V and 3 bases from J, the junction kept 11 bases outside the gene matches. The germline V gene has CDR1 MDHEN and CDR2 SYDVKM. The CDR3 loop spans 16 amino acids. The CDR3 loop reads CASSRPGTGSYYGYTF. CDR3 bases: TGTGCCAGCAGTCGTCCCGGGACAGGATCGTACTATGGCTACACCTTC.

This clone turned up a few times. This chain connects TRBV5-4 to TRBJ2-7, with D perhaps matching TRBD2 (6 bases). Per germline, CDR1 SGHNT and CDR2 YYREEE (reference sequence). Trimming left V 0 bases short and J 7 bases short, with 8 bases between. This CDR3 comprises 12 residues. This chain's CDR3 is CASSLDLAEQYF. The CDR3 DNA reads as TGTGCCAGCAGCTTGGACCTAGCGGAGCAGTACTTC.

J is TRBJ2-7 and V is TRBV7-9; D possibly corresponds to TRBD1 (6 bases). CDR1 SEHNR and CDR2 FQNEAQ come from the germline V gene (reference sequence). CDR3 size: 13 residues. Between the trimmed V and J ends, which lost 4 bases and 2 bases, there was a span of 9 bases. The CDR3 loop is CASSSYRAYEQYF. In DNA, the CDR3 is TGTGCCAGCAGCTCTTACAGGGCCTACGAGCAGTACTTC. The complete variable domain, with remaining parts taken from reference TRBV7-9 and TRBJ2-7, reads DTGVSQNPRHKITKRGQNVTFRCDPISEHNRLYWYRQTLGQGPEFLTYFQNEAQLEKSRLLSDRFSAERPKGSFSTLEIQRTEQGDSAMYLCASSSYRAYEQYFGPGTRLTVT.

The CDR3: CASSFDRGNTEAFF. CDR3 sequence (DNA): TGCGCCAGCAGCTTCGACAGGGGGAACACTGAAGCTTTCTTT. The rearrangement links TRBV5-1 to TRBJ1-1; TRBD1 aligns across 8 bases. Germline V gives CDR1 SGHRS, CDR2 YFSETQ. The CDR3 covers 14 residues. V gave up 2 bases and J gave up 1 base; unmatched junction bases: 1.

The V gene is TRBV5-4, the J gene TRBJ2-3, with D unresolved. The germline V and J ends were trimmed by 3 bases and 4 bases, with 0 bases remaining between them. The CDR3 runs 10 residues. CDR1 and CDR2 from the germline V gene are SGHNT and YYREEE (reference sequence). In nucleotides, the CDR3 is TGTGCCAGCAGCTCAGATACGCAGTATTTT. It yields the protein CASSSDTQYF.

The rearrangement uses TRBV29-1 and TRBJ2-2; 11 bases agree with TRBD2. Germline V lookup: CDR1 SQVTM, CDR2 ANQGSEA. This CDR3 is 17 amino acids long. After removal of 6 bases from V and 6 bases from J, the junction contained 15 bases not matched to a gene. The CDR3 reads CSVAGTSGTVGPGELFF. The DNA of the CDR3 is TGCAGCGTCGCCGGGACTAGCGGAACGGTTGGCCCCGGGGAGCTGTTTTTT.

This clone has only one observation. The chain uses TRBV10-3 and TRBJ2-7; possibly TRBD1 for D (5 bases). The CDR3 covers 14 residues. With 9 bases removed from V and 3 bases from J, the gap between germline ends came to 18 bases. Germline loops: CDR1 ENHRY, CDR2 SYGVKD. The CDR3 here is CAIGKGSERYEQYF. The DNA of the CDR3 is TGTGCCATTGGCAAGGGGTCTGAGCGCTACGAGCAGTACTTC.